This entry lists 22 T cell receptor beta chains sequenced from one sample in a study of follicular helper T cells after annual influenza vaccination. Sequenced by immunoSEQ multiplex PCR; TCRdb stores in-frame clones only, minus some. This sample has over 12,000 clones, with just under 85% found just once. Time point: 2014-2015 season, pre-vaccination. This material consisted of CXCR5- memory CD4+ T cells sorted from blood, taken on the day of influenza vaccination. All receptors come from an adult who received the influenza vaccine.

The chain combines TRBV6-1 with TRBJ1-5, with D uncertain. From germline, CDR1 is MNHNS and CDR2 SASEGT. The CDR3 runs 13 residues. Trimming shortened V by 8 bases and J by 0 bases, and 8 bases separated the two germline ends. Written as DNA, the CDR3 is TGTGCCAGCGACCCCAATAGCAATCAGCCCCAGCATTTT. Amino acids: CASDPNSNQPQHF.

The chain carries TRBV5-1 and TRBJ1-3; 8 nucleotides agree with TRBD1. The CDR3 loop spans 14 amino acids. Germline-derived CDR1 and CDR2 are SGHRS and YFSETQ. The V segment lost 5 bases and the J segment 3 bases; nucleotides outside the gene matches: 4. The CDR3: CASSTGGNGNTIYF. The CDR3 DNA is TGCGCCAGCAGTACAGGGGGAAATGGAAACACCATATATTTT. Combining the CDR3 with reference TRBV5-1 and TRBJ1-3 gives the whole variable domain KAGVTQTPRYLIKTRGQQVTLSCSPISGHRSVSWYQQTPGQGLQFLFEYFSETQRNKGNFPGRFSGRQFSNSRSEMNVSTLELGDSALYLCASSTGGNGNTIYFGEGSWLTVV.

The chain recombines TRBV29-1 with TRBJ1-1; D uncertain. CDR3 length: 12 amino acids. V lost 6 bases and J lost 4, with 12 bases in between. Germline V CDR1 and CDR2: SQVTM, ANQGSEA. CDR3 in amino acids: CSVGRIGTEAFF. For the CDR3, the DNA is TGCAGCGTAGGGCGAATTGGCACTGAAGCTTTCTTT.

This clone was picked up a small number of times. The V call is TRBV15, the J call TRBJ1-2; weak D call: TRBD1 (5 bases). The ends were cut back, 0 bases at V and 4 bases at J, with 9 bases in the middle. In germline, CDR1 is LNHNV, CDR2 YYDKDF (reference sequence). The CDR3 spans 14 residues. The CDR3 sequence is CATSRDQGRYGYTF. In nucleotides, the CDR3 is TGTGCCACCAGCAGAGATCAGGGCCGCTATGGCTACACCTTC. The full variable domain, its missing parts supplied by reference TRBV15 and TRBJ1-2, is DAMVIQNPRYQVTQFGKPVTLSCSQTLNHNVMYWYQQKSSQAPKLLFHYYDKDFNNEADTPDNFQSRRPNTSFCFLDIRSPGLGDTAMYLCATSRDQGRYGYTFGSGTRLTVV.

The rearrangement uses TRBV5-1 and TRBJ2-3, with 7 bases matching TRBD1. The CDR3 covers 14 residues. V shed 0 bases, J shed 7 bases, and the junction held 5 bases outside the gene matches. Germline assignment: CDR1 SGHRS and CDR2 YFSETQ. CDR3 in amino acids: CASSLASQGNTQYF. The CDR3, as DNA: TGCGCCAGCAGCTTGGCCTCACAGGGGAATACGCAGTATTTT. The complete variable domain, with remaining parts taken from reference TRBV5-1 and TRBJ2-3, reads KAGVTQTPRYLIKTRGQQVTLSCSPISGHRSVSWYQQTPGQGLQFLFEYFSETQRNKGNFPGRFSGRQFSNSRSEMNVSTLELGDSALYLCASSLASQGNTQYFGPGTRLTVL.

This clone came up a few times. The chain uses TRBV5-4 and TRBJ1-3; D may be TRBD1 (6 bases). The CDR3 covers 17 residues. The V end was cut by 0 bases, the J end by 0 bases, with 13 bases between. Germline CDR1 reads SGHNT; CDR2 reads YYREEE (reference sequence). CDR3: CASSLGPDSFSGNTIYF. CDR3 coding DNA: TGTGCCAGCAGCTTGGGTCCGGACAGCTTCTCTGGAAACACCATATATTTT.

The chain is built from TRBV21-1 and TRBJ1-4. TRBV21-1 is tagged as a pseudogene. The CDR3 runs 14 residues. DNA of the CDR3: TGTGCCAGCAGCAGGAGGACGGTGAATGAAAAACTGTTTTTT. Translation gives CASSRRTVNEKLFF.

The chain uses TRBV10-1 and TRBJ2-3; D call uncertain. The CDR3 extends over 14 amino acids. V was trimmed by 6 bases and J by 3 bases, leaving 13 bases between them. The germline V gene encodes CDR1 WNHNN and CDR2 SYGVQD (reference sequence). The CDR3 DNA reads TGCGCCAGCAGCCAGGAAAGACCAACAGATACGCAGTATTTT. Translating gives CASSQERPTDTQYF.

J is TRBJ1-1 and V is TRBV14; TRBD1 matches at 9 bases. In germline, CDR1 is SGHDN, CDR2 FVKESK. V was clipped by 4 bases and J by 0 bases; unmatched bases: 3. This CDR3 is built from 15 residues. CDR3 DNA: TGTGCCAGCAGCCGAGACAGGGGGATGAACACTGAAGCTTTCTTT. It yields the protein CASSRDRGMNTEAFF.

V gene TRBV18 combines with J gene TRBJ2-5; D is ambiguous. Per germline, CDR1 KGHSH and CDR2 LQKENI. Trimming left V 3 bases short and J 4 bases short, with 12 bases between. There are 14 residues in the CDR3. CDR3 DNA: TGTGCCAGCTCACCGGGTCTCCCTCCAGAGACCCAGTACTTC. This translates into CASSPGLPPETQYF.

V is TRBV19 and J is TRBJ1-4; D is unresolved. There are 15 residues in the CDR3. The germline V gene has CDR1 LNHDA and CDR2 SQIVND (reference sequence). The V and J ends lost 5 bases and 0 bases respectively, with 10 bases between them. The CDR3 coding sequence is TGTGCCAGTAGTGAACGGCACACAACTAATGAAAAACTGTTTTTT. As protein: CASSERHTTNEKLFF.

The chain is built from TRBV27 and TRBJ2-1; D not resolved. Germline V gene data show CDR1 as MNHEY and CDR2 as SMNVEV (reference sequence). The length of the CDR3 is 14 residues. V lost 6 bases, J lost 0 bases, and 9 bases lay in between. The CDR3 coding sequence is TGTGCCAGCAGGGAACGGAGCTCCTACAATGAGCAGTTCTTC. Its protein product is CASRERSSYNEQFF.

This CDR3 is CASSNYRDTEAFF. The CDR3 nucleotides read TGTGCCAGCAGCAATTATAGGGACACTGAAGCTTTCTTT. This sequence joins TRBV11-2 and TRBJ1-1, with unresolved D. V was cut by 5 bases and J by 3 bases, with 10 bases left in between. Germline CDR1 reads SGHAT; CDR2 reads FQNNGV. This CDR3 is 13 amino acids long.

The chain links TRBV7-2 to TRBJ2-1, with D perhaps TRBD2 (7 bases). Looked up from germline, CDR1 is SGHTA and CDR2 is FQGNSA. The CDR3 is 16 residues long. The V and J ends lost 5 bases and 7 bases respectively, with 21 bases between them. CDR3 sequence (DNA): TGTGCCAGCAGCCCAAGGTGGGGGGGCCCGGGAAATGAGCAGTTCTTC. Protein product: CASSPRWGGPGNEQFF.

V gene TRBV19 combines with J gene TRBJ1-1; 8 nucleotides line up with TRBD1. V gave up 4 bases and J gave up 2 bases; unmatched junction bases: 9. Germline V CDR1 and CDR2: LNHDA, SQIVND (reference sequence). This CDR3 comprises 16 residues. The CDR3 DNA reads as TGTGCCAGTAGTACCCGACGCGGGACAGGTAACACTGAAGCTTTCTTT. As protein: CASSTRRGTGNTEAFF.

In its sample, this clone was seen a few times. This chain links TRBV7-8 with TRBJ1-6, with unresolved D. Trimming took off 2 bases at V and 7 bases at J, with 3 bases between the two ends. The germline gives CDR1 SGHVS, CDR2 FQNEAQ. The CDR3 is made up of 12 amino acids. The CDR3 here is CASSLLNSPLHF. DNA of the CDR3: TGTGCCAGCAGCTTATTGAATTCACCCCTCCACTTT.

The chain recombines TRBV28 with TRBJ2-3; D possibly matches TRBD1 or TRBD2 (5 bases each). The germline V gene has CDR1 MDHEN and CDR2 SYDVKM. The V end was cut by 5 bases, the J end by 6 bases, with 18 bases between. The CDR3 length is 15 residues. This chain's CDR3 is CASSQPGPNMDTQYF. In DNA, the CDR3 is TGTGCCAGCAGTCAGCCGGGACCGAATATGGATACGCAGTATTTT.

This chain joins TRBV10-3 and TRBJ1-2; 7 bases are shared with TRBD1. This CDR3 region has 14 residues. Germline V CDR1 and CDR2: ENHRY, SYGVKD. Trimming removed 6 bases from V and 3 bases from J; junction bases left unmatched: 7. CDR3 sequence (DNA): TGTGCCATCAGACAGGGGTATCGAGACTATGGCTACACCTTC. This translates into CAIRQGYRDYGYTF.

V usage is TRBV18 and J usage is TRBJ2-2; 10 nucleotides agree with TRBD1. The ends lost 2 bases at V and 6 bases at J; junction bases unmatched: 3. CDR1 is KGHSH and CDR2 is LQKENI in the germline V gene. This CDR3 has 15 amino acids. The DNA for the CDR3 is TGTGCCAGCTCACCAGCGACAGGGGGCTCCGGGGAGCTGTTTTTT. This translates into CASSPATGGSGELFF.

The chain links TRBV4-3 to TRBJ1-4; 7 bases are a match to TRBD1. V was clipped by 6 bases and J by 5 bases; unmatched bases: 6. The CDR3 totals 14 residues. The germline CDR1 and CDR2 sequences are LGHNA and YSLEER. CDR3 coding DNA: TGCGCCAGCAGTCGGGACAGCCGAAATGAAAAACTGTTTTTT. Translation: CASSRDSRNEKLFF.

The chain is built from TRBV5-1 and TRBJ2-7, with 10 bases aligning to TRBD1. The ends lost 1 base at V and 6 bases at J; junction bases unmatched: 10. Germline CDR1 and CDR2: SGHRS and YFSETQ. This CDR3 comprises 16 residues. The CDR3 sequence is CASSLRVGTGASEQYF. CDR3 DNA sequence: TGCGCCAGCAGCTTGAGAGTCGGGACAGGGGCCAGCGAGCAGTACTTC.

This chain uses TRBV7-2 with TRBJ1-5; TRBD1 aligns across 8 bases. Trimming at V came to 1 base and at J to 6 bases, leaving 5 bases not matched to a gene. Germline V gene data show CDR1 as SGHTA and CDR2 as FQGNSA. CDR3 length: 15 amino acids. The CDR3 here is CASSLGQGSAQPQHF. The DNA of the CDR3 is TGTGCCAGCAGCTTAGGACAGGGGTCCGCTCAGCCCCAGCATTTT. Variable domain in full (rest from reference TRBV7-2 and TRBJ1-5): GAGVSQSPSNKVTEKGKDVELRCDPISGHTALYWYRQSLGQGLEFLIYFQGNSAPDKSGLPSDRFSAERTGGSVSTLTIQRTQQEDSAVYLCASSLGQGSAQPQHFGDGTRLSIL.